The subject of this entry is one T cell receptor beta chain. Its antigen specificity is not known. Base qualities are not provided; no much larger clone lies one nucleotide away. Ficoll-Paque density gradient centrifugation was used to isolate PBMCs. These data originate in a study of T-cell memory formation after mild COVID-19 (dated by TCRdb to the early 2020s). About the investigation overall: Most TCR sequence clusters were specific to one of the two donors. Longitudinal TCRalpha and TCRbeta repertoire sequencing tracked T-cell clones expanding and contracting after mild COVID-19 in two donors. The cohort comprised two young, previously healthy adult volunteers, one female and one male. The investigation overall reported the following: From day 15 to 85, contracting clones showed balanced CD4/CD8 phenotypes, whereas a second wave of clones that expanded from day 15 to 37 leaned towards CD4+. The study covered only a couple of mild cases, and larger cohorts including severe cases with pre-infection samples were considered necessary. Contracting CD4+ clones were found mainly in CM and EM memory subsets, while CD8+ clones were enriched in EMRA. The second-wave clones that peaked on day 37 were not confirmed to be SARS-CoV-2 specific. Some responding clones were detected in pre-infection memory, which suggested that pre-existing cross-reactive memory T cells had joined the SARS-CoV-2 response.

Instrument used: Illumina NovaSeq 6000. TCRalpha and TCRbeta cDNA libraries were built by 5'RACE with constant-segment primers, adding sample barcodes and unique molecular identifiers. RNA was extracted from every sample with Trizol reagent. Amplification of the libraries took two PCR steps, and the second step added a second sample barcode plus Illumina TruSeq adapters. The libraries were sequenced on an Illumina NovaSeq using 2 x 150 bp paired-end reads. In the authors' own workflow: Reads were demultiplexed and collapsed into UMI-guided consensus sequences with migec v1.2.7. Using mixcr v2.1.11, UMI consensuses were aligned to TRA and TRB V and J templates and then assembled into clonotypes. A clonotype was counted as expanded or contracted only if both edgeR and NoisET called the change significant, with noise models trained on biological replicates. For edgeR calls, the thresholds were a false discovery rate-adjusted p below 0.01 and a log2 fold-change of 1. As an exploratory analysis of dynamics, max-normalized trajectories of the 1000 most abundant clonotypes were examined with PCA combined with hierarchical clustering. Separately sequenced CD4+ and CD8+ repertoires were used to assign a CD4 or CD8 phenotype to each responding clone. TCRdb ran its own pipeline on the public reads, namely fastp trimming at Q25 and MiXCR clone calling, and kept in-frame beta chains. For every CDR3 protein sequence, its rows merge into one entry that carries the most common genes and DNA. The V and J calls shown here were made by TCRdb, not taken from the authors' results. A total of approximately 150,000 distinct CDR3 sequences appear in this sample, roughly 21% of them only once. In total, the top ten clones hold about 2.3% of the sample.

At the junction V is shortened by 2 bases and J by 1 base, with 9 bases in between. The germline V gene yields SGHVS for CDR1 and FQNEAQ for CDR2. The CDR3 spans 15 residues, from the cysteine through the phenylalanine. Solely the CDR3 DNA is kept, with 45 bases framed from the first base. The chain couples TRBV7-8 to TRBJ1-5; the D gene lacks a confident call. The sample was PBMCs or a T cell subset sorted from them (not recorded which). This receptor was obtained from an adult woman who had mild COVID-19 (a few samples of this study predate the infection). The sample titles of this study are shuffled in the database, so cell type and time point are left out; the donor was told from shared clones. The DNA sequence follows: TGTGCCAGCAGCTTAACTTTAGACAGCAATCAGCCCCAGCATTTT. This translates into CASSLTLDSNQPQHF.